Sequencing of this TCR beta chain was carried out in a study of human T cells and chemical hapten exposure. Turning to the study itself: Mainly, slight library volume differences in the pool made TCR yields vary.

Time point denoted: patch test 2, 6 weeks after DPC sensitization. Indicated treatment: therapeutic diphenylcyclopropenone sensitization with weekly scalp DPC. Each patch test followed a blood draw. Study results and caveats: PT1 expanded TCR counts and patch test score correlated positively. TCRs above 1 in 1000 frequency did not change with DPC sensitization.

This clonotype came up many times. Its antigen is unidentified. MiXCR, run by TCRdb on the RACE reads, gives a single entry per CDR3 protein. The table lists about 40,000 distinct CDR3 sequences, over 3% of them singletons. The CDR3 consists of 15 residues. Germline values: CDR1 PRHDT, CDR2 FYEKMQ (reference sequence). Trimming at V came to 5 bases and at J to 8 bases, leaving 14 bases not matched to a gene. J is TRBJ1-2 and V is TRBV13; 7 bases agree with TRBD1. This TCR derives from a man aged 35-49 years with alopecia areata. Some clones in this sample may be carry-over from other donors' samples. The sequencing used whole blood, collected in connection with sensitization to the hapten diphenylcyclopropenone (DPC). CDR3 DNA sequence: TGTGCCAGCAGCCCGACTATCGACAGGGCGATCGGCTACACCTTC. This sequence encodes CASSPTIDRAIGYTF. The complete variable domain, with remaining parts taken from reference TRBV13 and TRBJ1-2, reads AAGVIQSPRHLIKEKRETATLKCYPIPRHDTVYWYQQGPGQDPQFLISFYEKMQSDKGSIPDRFSAQQFSDYHSELNMSSLELGDSALYFCASSPTIDRAIGYTFGSGTRLTVV.